The entry below describes one T cell receptor beta chain. Clones were sequenced by immunoSEQ multiplex PCR, and TCRdb holds only the in-frame ones, with some missing. The sample shows under 100,000 clones, 80% to 95% of them seen only once. The source of the sample is a study of control samples from healthy donors and cancer patients. Germline V CDR1 and CDR2: SGHAT, FQNNGV. V lost 5 bases to trimming and J lost 3 bases; unmatched junction nucleotides: 5. The CDR3 consists of 15 residues. Sequencing used blood. The chain couples TRBV11-2 to TRBJ2-2; TRBD2 matches at 8 bases. This sequence was found in a woman aged 25 to 39 in good health. CDR3 nucleotide sequence: TGTGCCAGCAGCCGAACTAGCGGATACACCGGGGAGCTGTTTTTT. Its translation is CASSRTSGYTGELFF.